This TCR beta chain comes out of a study of long-term antiretroviral therapy in people with HIV. The V end lost 1 base, the J end lost 4 bases, and 15 bases lay between the germline ends. CDR3 size: 16 residues. CDR1 is SGHKS, CDR2 YYEKEE, per germline (reference sequence). In regard to this clone: The antigen is not known.

With survey level as its setting, the immunoSEQ assay was v3.0. Libraries were prepared by immunoSEQ multiplex PCR; TCRdb keeps only in-frame clonotypes and omits some of them. This sample has about 24,000 clones, with about nine tenths found just once. Study outcomes and limitations: ART preceded a rise in diversity that nonetheless stayed lower than in transplant donor controls.

The TCR sequence derives from a woman in her twenties or thirties with HIV. The chain combines TRBV5-5 with TRBJ2-1; TRBD1 or TRBD2 may be the D gene (7 bases each). Here the sequenced sample was unsorted PBMCs, taken 1.8 years before starting antiretroviral therapy. The CDR3 sequence: CASSLTSRGGYNEQFF. In DNA form, the CDR3 reads TGTGCCAGCAGCTTGACGAGCAGGGGGGGGTACAATGAGCAGTTCTTC.